Here is one T cell receptor (beta chain) with its context. The record originates from a study of blood T cell repertoires in COVID-19. Method: immunoSEQ multiplex PCR; TCRdb's copy keeps in-frame clones and lacks some. Found here are around 340,000 clones, about nine tenths of them singletons; the top ten hold around 0.92%. Living in roughly 23 US areas, the participants were between roughly 18 and 90 years of age. Per germline, CDR1 MDHEN and CDR2 SYDVKM. This CDR3 spans 15 amino acids. V was clipped by 5 bases and J by 7 bases, with 18 bases between them. The receptor was derived from a woman under 40 who had been exposed to COVID-19. Input material: PBMCs or T cells enriched from blood (not recorded which). V is TRBV28 and J is TRBJ1-5; D remains unclear. Here the CDR3 reads CASSLLGPGSQPQHF. The CDR3 bases are TGTGCCAGCAGTCTACTCGGACCGGGGTCCCAGCCCCAGCATTTT.